This T cell receptor (beta chain) was retrieved from a study of blood T cell repertoires in COVID-19. Study context: The origin of the acute and convalescent COVID-19 samples was the United States, Italy and Spain. PBMCs, B-cell-depleted T cells, or T cells were the source of the cDNA or gDNA that made up the material.

The V end was cut by 3 bases, the J end by 6 bases, with 16 bases between. CDR3 length: 16 amino acids. Germline V gene lookup returns CDR1 SGHNT and CDR2 YYREEE (reference sequence). Original processing methods: From reference gene primer amplification, estimates of nucleated cell counts were derived. Only in-frame clones appear in the TCRdb table, and some are missing; sequencing was by immunoSEQ multiplex PCR. That table gives V, J and clone size, and the DNA gave D and trimming. The repertoire holds about 74,000 clones, with roughly 84% as singletons. The material sequenced was peripheral blood. The chain is built from TRBV5-4 and TRBJ1-6, with D perhaps matching TRBD1 (6 bases). This sequence originates from a man in his 70s with active or convalescent COVID-19. The CDR3 DNA follows: TGTGCCAGCAGCTCCGCCTTGGACAGTCCTAATTCACCCCTCCACTTT. Its translation: CASSSALDSPNSPLHF.